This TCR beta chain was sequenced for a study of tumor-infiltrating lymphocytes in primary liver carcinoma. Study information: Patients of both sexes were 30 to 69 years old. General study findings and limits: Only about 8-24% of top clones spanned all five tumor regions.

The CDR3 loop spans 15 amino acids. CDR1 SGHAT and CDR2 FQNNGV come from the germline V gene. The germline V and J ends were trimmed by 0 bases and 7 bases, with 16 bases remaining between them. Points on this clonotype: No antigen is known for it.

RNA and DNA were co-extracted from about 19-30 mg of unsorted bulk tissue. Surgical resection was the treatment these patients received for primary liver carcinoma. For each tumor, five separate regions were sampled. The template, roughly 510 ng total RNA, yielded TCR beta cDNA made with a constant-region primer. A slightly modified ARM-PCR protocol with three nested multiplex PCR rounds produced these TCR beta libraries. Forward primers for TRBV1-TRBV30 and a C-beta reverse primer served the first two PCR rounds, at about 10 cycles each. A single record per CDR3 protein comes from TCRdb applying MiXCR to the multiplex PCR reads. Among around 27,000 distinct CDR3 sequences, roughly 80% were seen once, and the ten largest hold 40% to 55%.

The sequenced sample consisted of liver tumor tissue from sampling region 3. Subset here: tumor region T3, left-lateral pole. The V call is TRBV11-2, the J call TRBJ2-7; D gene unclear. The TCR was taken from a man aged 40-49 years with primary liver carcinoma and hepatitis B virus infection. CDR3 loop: CASSLESVISGEQYF. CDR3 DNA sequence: TGTGCCAGCAGCTTAGAGTCCGTGATCTCCGGTGAGCAGTACTTC.